The 14 T cell receptor beta chains given below trace back to one sample, sequenced in a study of blood T cell repertoires in COVID-19. Generated by immunoSEQ multiplex PCR, the TCRdb table keeps only in-frame clones and is missing some. The profile shows about 150,000 clones, roughly 80% of them singletons. Material: PBMCs or T cells enriched from blood (not recorded which). These receptors were collected from a woman aged 40 to 55 who had recovered from COVID-19.

The chain has TRBV19 and TRBJ2-1, with a possible D match to TRBD2 (6 bases). This CDR3 has 14 residues. The ends were cut back, 3 bases at V and 0 bases at J, with 6 bases in the middle. Germline CDR1 and CDR2: LNHDA and SQIVND (reference sequence). The CDR3 bases are TGTGCCAGTAGTATCGGGAGCTCCTACAATGAGCAGTTCTTC. Its protein is CASSIGSSYNEQFF.

This clone was picked up a small number of times. The chain has TRBV3-1 (or the pseudogene TRBV3-2) and TRBJ2-5, with TRBD2 identical over 11 bases. Germline V lookup: CDR1 LGHDT, CDR2 YNNKEL (reference sequence). The CDR3 spans 17 residues. V dropped 0 bases and J dropped 1; count of bases not matched to a gene: 4. CDR3 nucleotide sequence: TGTGCCAGCAGCCAAGATTTAGGGACTAGCGGCCAAGAGACCCAGTACTTC. It specifies CASSQDLGTSGQETQYF.

This chain connects TRBV28 to TRBJ2-4; possible D gene TRBD2, 6 bases. This CDR3 is 15 amino acids long. Between the trimmed V and J ends, which lost 5 bases and 0 bases, there was a span of 11 bases. The germline gives CDR1 MDHEN, CDR2 SYDVKM. CDR3 sequence (DNA): TGTGCCAGCAGTAGCGGGTCTTTAGCCAAAAACATTCAGTACTTC. Translation gives CASSSGSLAKNIQYF.

The chain joins TRBV19 to TRBJ1-5; the match to TRBD1 covers 7 bases. The CDR3 has 21 amino acids. With 0 bases clipped from V and 0 bases from J, the junction kept 17 bases outside the gene matches. Germline CDR1 is LNHDA and CDR2 is SQIVND (reference sequence). The CDR3 bases are TGTGCCAGTAGTATAGATGGGACAGATCTCCGGGAATTCTTTAGCAATCAGCCCCAGCATTTT. It codes for CASSIDGTDLREFFSNQPQHF.

The chain combines TRBV12-5 with TRBJ1-2; D is unclear. The germline CDR1 and CDR2 sequences are LGHNT and FRNRAP. V was pared by 7 bases and J by 6 bases, with 21 bases between. This CDR3 has 15 residues. The CDR3 spells CASVGIGLRGHGYTF. The CDR3 DNA reads TGTGCTAGTGTGGGGATCGGACTTCGAGGGCATGGCTACACCTTC. The variable domain in full, completed from reference TRBV12-5 and TRBJ1-2, reads DARVTQTPRHKVTEMGQEVTMRCQPILGHNTVFWYRQTMMQGLELLAYFRNRAPLDDSGMPKDRFSAEMPDATLATLKIQPSEPRDSAVYFCASVGIGLRGHGYTFGSGTRLTVV.

The chain carries TRBV19 and TRBJ1-1; 7 positions match TRBD1. This CDR3 spans 13 amino acids. Germline CDR1 reads LNHDA; CDR2 reads SQIVND (reference sequence). J gave up 6 bases and V 7 bases, and 8 bases lay outside the gene matches. CDR3 sequence (DNA): TGTGCCAGTATCCGGAGACAGGGCGCTGAAGCTTTCTTT. As protein: CASIRRQGAEAFF.

This clone was counted a single time. This rearrangement joins TRBV25-1 to TRBJ2-5; D not certain. Trimming took off 6 bases at V and 7 bases at J, with 9 bases between the two ends. The germline gives CDR1 MGHDK, CDR2 SYGVNS. The CDR3 extends over 11 amino acids. The CDR3 DNA sequence: TGTGCCAGCAGGGGTCCTAGGACCCAGTACTTC. It encodes CASRGPRTQYF.

This chain uses TRBV6-1 with TRBJ2-1; D is perhaps TRBD2 (6 bases). CDR1 is MNHNS and CDR2 is SASEGT in the germline V gene. This CDR3 comprises 15 residues. V lost 1 base, J lost 1 base, and 8 bases lay in between. The CDR3 region is CASSEDGSSYNEQFF. CDR3 nucleotides: TGTGCCAGCAGTGAAGACGGGAGTTCCTACAATGAGCAGTTCTTC.

The rearrangement links TRBV15 to TRBJ1-3; the D is unclear. The CDR3 sequence is 13 residues long. Trimming took off 3 bases at V and 4 bases at J, with 7 bases between the two ends. CDR1 LNHNV and CDR2 YYDKDF come from the germline V gene (reference sequence). Written as DNA, the CDR3 is TGTGCCACCAGCAGCATGGCAGGAAACACCATATATTTT. This translates into CATSSMAGNTIYF.

J is TRBJ2-7 and V is TRBV4-1, with 8 bases aligning to TRBD1. Germline lookup yields CDR1 MGHRA and CDR2 YSYEKL. V trimming: 3 bases; J trimming: 5 bases; junction bases outside the gene matches: 9. The CDR3 has 15 residues. CDR3 residues: CASSHNRGKGNEQYF. The CDR3 DNA is TGCGCCAGCAGCCATAACAGGGGGAAGGGAAACGAGCAGTACTTC.

The J gene is TRBJ2-1, the V gene TRBV5-4; D ambiguous. The CDR3 has 15 residues. Germline V gives CDR1 SGHNT, CDR2 YYREEE (reference sequence). Trimming shortened V by 4 bases and J by 0 bases, and 11 bases separated the two germline ends. The CDR3, as DNA: TGTGCCAGCAGCGATACAGTGCGCTCCTACAATGAGCAGTTCTTC. Translated: CASSDTVRSYNEQFF.

The chain uses TRBV18 and TRBJ2-6; 7 bases map to TRBD1. This CDR3 contains 19 residues. Per germline, CDR1 KGHSH and CDR2 LQKENI. The V and J ends lost 1 base and 0 bases, in that order; junction bases with no gene match: 9. CDR3 bases: TGTGCCAGCTCACCACTGCTCGGGACAGTTACCTCTGGGGCCAACGTCCTGACTTTC. This translates into CASSPLLGTVTSGANVLTF.

Only one count was recorded for this clone. The gene calls are TRBV12-3 or TRBV12-4 and TRBJ1-6; 7 nucleotides align to TRBD1. V lost 4 bases to trimming and J lost 18 bases; unmatched junction nucleotides: 9. The CDR3 runs 12 residues. Here the CDR3 DNA reads TGTGCCAGCAGTTCCAAAGGGGGCTTTCGCCACTTT. Residues: CASSSKGGFRHF.

CDR3: CASSFGGGQGNTDTQYF. The DNA of the CDR3 is TGTGCCAGCAGTTTTGGCGGAGGACAGGGAAACACAGATACGCAGTATTTT. The chain carries TRBV5-5 and TRBJ2-3; 8 bases match TRBD1. This CDR3 spans 17 amino acids. Germline assignment: CDR1 SGHKS and CDR2 YYEKEE (reference sequence). Unmatched junction bases numbered 13, after V lost 5 bases and J lost 2 bases.